These T cell receptor beta chains were read from a single sample in a study of shared clonotypes between healthy human individuals. The repertoire was sequenced with immunoSEQ multiplex PCR; TCRdb's copy has only in-frame clones and lacks some. This sample has over 1.5 million clones, with 95% to 99% found just once. Source material: naive CD4+ T cells sorted from blood. These receptor sequences come from a man aged 25-40 years in good health. The CDR3 runs from the conserved cysteine through the conserved F or W. Each record gives: clone size, J gene, D gene, V gene, CDR3 DNA, CDR3 protein. A D gene is named only where the DNA matches it firmly. Size is omitted from some rows. Given values are once, few, many or a class for expanded clones.

>.|TRBJ2-5|.|TRBV28
TGTGCCAGCACCCGACCGAATGCCGCCCAAGAGACCCAGTACTTC
CASTRPNAAQETQYF
>.|TRBJ2-1|TRBD2|TRBV28
TGTGCCAGCAGTGGACTAGCGCCGAGCTCCTACAATGAGCAGTTCTTC
CASSGLAPSSYNEQFF
>.|TRBJ2-3|.|TRBV7-3
TGTGCCAGCGCCGGGAGTGGCGGCACAGATACGCAGTATTTT
CASAGSGGTDTQYF
>.|TRBJ2-7|TRBD2|TRBV29-1
TGCAGCGTTCGTCGTACTAGCGGGGACGAGCAGTACTTC
CSVRRTSGDEQYF
>.|TRBJ2-1|TRBD2|TRBV18
TGTGCCAGCTCACCACAGACTAGCGGGAGGGCCATCAATGAGCAGTTCTTC
CASSPQTSGRAINEQFF
>.|TRBJ2-1|.|TRBV7-9
TGTGCCAGCAGCTTGGAGATGGGGGGGCGCCGCTACAATGAGCAGTTCTTC
CASSLEMGGRRYNEQFF
>.|TRBJ2-6|.|TRBV5-1
TGCGCCAGCAGCCCCCGCAACCCCGGCCCTAGCTCTGGGGCCAACGTCCTGACTTTC
CASSPRNPGPSSGANVLTF
>.|TRBJ2-2|TRBD2|TRBV10-3
TGTGCCATCAGTGAGTCCGGGACTAGCGGCGGGGAGCTGTTTTTT
CAISESGTSGGELFF
>.|TRBJ2-6|.|TRBV5-6
TGTGCCAGCTGGGAGGATCGGGCCAACTCTGGGGCCAACGTCCTGACTTTC
CASWEDRANSGANVLTF
>.|TRBJ1-1|.|TRBV18
TGTGCCAGCTCACCCACCTCATTAGGCGAAGGTGTTACGGCTTTCTTT
CASSPTSLGEGVTAFF
>once|TRBJ1-3|.|TRBV7-2
TGTGCCAGCAGCTCAGCAGGGATCTCTGGAAACACCATATATTTT
CASSSAGISGNTIYF
>.|TRBJ1-4|TRBD1|TRBV5-1
TGCGCCAGCAGCTGGTTACCAGGGGGAAGTGAAAAACTGTTTTTT
CASSWLPGGSEKLFF
>.|TRBJ1-5|.|TRBV10-3
TGTGCCATCAGTGATGTAGGTCAGCCCCAGCATTTT
CAISDVGQPQHF
>.|TRBJ1-2|.|TRBV5-4
TGTGCCAGCAGCTTGTTTCGGGGGTATGGCTACACCTTC
CASSLFRGYGYTF
>.|TRBJ2-1|.|TRBV30
TGTGCCTGGAGTTTTATTCTGGGTGAGCAGTTCTTC
CAWSFILGEQFF
>once|TRBJ2-2|.|TRBV5-1
TGCGCCAGCAGCTTCTGGGGAAACACCGGGGAGCTGTTTTTT
CASSFWGNTGELFF
>.|TRBJ2-2|.|TRBV11-2
TGTGCCAGCAGCTTAATTAGCGGACCCGGGGAGCTGTTTTTT
CASSLISGPGELFF
>.|TRBJ2-7|.|TRBV20-1
TGCAGTGCCCCATCTGTAAACGAGCAGTACTTC
CSAPSVNEQYF
>.|TRBJ2-1|.|TRBV5-5
TGTGCCAGCAGCTTACCTAGGGGTGAGCAGTTCTTC
CASSLPRGEQFF